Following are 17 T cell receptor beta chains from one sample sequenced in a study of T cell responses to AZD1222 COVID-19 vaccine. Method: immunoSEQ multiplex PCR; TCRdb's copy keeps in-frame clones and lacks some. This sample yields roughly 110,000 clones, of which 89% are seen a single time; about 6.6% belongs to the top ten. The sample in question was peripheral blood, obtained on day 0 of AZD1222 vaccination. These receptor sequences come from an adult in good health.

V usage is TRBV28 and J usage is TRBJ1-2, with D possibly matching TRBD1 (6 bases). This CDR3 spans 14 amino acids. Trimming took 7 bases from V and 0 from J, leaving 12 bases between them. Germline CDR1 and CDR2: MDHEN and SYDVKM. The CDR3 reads CASIRAGANYGYTF. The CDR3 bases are TGTGCCAGCATTCGGGCAGGGGCTAACTATGGCTACACCTTC.

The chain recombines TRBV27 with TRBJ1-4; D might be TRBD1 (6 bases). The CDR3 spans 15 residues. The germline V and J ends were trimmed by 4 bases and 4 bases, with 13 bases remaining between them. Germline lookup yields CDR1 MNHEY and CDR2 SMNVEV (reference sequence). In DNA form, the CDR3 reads TGTGCCAGCAGTTCCGGACAGCTTCTTAATGAAAAACTGTTTTTT. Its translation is CASSSGQLLNEKLFF.

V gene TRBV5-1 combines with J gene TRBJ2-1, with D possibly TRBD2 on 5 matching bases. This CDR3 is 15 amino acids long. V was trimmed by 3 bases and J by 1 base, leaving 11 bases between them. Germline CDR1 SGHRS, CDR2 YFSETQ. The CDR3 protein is CASSSRTGSYNEQFF. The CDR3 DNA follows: TGCGCCAGCAGCTCCCGGACGGGGTCCTACAATGAGCAGTTCTTC.

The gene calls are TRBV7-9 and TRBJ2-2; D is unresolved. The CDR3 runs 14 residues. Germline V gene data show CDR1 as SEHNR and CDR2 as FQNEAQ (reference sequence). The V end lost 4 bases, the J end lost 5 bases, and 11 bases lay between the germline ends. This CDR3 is CASSSNPVTGELFF. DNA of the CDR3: TGTGCCAGCAGCTCTAACCCAGTGACCGGGGAGCTGTTTTTT.

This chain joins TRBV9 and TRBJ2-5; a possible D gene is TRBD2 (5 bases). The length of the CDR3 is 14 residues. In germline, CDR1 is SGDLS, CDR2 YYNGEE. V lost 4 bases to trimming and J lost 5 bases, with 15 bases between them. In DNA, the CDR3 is TGTGCCAGCAGCTCCCTAGAGAGGAGGGAGACCCAGTACTTC. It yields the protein CASSSLERRETQYF.

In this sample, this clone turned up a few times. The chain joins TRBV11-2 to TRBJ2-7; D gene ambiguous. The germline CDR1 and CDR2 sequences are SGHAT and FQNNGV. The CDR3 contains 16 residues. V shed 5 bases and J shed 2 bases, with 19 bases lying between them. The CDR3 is CASSRRFAVEPYEQYF. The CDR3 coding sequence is TGTGCCAGCAGCCGCCGGTTCGCGGTTGAGCCCTACGAGCAGTACTTC. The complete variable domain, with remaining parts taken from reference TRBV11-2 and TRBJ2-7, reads EAGVAQSPRYKIIEKRQSVAFWCNPISGHATLYWYQQILGQGPKLLIQFQNNGVVDDSQLPKDRFSAERLKGVDSTLKIQPAKLEDSAVYLCASSRRFAVEPYEQYFGPGTRLTVT.

CDR3 coding DNA: TGTGCCAGCAGCGTAGCCCATTTCGCCGGGGAGCTGTTTTTT. Protein product: CASSVAHFAGELFF. The chain carries TRBV28 and TRBJ2-2; D is ambiguous. The germline V and J ends were trimmed by 6 bases and 6 bases, with 14 bases remaining between them. The CDR3 extends over 14 amino acids. Germline-derived CDR1 and CDR2 are MDHEN and SYDVKM.

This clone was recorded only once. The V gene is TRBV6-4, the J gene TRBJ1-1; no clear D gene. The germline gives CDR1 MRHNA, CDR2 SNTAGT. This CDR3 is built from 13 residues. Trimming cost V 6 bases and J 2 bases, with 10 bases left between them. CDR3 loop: CASRAGSNTEAFF. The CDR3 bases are TGTGCCAGCAGAGCCGGGAGCAACACTGAAGCTTTCTTT.

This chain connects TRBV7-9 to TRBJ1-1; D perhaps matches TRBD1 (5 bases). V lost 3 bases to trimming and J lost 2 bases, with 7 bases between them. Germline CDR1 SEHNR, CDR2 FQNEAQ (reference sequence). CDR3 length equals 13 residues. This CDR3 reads CASSFGGNTEAFF. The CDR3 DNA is TGTGCCAGCAGCTTCGGGGGAAACACTGAAGCTTTCTTT.

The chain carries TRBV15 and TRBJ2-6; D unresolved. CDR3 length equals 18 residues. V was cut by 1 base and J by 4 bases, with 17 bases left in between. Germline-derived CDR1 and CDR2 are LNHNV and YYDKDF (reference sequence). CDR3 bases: TGTGCCACCAGCAGAGTGCAGGTTAGCCTGTTGGGGGCCAACGTCCTGACTTTC. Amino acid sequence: CATSRVQVSLLGANVLTF.

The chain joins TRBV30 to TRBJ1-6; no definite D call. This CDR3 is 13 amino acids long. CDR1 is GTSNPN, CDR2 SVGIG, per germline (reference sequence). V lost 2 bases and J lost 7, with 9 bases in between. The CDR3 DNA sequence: TGTGCCTGGAGTAGTCAGGAGAATTCACCCCTCCACTTT. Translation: CAWSSQENSPLHF.

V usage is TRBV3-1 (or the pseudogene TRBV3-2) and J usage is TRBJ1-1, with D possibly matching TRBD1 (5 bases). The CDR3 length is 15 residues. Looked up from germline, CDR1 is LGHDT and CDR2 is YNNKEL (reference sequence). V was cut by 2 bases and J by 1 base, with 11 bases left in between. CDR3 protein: CASSQSPTANTEAFF. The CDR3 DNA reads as TGTGCCAGCAGCCAAAGCCCGACAGCGAACACTGAAGCTTTCTTT.

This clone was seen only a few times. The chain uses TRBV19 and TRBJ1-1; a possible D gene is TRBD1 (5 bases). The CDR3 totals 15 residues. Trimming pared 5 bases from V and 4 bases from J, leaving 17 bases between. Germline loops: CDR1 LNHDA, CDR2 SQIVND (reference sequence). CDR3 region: CASSVEGMRGTEAFF. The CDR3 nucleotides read TGTGCCAGTAGTGTTGAGGGGATGCGGGGCACTGAAGCTTTCTTT.

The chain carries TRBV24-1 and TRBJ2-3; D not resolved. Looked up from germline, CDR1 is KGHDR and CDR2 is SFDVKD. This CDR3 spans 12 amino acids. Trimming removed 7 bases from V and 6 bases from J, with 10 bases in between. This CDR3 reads CATSLTVDTQYF. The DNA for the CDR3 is TGTGCCACCAGCCTGACGGTGGATACGCAGTATTTT.

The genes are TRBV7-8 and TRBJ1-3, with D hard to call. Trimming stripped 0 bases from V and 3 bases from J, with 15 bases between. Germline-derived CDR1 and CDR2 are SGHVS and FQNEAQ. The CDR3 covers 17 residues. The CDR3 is CASSLAPVSAHGNTIYF. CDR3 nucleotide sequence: TGTGCCAGCAGCTTAGCGCCAGTATCGGCACATGGAAACACCATATATTTT.

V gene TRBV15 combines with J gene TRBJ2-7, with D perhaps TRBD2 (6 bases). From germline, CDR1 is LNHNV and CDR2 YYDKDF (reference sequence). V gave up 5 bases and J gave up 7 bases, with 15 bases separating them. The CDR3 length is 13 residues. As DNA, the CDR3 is TGTGCCACCAGCCAGACTAGTCTTAATGAGCAGTACTTC. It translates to CATSQTSLNEQYF.

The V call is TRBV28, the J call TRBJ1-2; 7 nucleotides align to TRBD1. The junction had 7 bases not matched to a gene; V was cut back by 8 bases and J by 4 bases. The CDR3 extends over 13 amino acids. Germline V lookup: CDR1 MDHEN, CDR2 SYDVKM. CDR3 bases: TGTGCCAGCGGGAGGGGGCAGCTCTATGGCTACACCTTC. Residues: CASGRGQLYGYTF.